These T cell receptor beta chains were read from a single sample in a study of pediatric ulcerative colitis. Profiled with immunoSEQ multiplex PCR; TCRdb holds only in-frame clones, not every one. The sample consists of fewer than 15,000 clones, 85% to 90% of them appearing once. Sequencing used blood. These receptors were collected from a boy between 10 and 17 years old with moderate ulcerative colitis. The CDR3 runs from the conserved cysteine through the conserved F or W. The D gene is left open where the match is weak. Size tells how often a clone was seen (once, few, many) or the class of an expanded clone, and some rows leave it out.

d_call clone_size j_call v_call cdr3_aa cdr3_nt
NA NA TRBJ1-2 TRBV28 CASSLGPYGYTF TGTGCCAGCAGTTTAGGGCCGTATGGCTACACCTTC
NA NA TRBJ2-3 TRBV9 CASSVASRVPDTQYF TGTGCCAGCAGCGTAGCGTCTAGGGTTCCAGATACGCAGTATTTT
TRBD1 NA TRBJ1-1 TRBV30 CAWNFGQGAGTEAFF TGTGCCTGGAATTTTGGACAGGGGGCCGGTACTGAAGCTTTCTTT
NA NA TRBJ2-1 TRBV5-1 CASSLRAVRNEQFF TGCGCCAGCAGCTTGAGGGCGGTACGGAATGAGCAGTTCTTC
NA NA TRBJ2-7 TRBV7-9 CASSPSASTYEQYF TGTGCCAGCAGCCCCTCGGCGTCAACCTACGAGCAGTACTTC
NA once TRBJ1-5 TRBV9 CASSPQGSNQPQHF TGTGCCAGCAGCCCTCAGGGGAGCAATCAGCCCCAGCATTTT
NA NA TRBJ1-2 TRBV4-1 CASSPRTIGNYGYTF TGCGCCAGCAGCCCCCGAACCATAGGGAACTATGGCTACACCTTC
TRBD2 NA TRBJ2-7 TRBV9 CASSDPRTSGRSRYEQYF TGTGCCAGCAGTGACCCCCGGACTAGCGGAAGGAGTCGCTACGAGCAGTACTTC
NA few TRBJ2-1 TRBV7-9 CASSLVGASEQFF TGTGCCAGCAGCTTAGTGGGGGCGAGTGAGCAGTTCTTC
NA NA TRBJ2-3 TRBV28 CASSSPRGETDTQYF TGTGCCAGCAGTTCACCTAGGGGGGAGACAGATACGCAGTATTTT
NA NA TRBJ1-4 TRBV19 CASRGQSDEKLFF TGTGCCAGTAGAGGACAGAGCGACGAAAAACTGTTTTTT
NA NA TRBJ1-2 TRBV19 CASSMRAFPYGYTF TGTGCCAGTAGTATGCGGGCCTTCCCCTATGGCTACACCTTC
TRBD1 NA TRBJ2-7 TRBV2 CASRAGTGPYEQYF TGTGCCAGCAGGGCCGGGACAGGACCCTACGAGCAGTACTTC
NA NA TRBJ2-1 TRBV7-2 CAIPPGHNTNEQFF TGTGCCATCCCACCGGGACATAACACCAATGAGCAGTTCTTC
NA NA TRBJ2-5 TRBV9 CASSVGASQETQYF TGTGCCAGCAGCGTAGGGGCGAGTCAAGAGACCCAGTACTTC
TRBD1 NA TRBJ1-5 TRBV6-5 CASSYSGQGLHF TGTGCCAGCAGTTACAGCGGACAGGGCTTGCATTTT
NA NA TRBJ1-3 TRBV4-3 CASSQDILGQGSNTIYF TGCGCCAGCAGCCAAGACATCCTCGGGCAGGGGAGTAACACCATATATTTT
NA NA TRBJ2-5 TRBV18 CASSHSAPGYHPTQETQYF TGTGCCAGCTCACACTCTGCTCCGGGGTACCACCCCACCCAAGAGACCCAGTACTTC
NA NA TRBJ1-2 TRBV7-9 CASSLPENYGYTF TGTGCCAGCAGCCTGCCTGAGAACTATGGCTACACCTTC
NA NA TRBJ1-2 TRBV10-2 CASSESVSAGGYTF TGCGCCAGCAGTGAGTCGGTCTCCGCCGGTGGCTACACCTTC
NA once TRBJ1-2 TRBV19 CASRVSRGEYGYTF TGTGCCAGTAGAGTATCACGAGGGGAATATGGCTACACCTTC
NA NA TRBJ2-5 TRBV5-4 CASSQSTGETFSGETQYF TGTGCCAGCAGCCAGTCTACAGGGGAAACATTTAGCGGAGAGACCCAGTACTTC
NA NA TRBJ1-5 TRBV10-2 CASRESRISNQPQHF TGCGCCAGCAGGGAGTCTAGGATTAGCAATCAGCCCCAGCATTTT
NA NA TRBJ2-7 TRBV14 CASSHTGGGYEQYF TGTGCCAGCAGCCATACAGGAGGGGGATACGAGCAGTACTTC
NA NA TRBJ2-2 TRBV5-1 CASSLERTGELFF TGCGCCAGCAGCTTAGAAAGAACCGGGGAGCTGTTTTTT
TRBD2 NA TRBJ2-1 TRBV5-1 CASSRVAGDYNEQFF TGCGCCAGCAGCCGGGTAGCGGGGGATTACAATGAGCAGTTCTTC
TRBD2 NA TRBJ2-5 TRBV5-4 CASSPGRGQETQYF TGTGCCAGCAGCCCGGGGAGGGGTCAAGAGACCCAGTACTTC
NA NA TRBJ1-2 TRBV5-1 CASSKDVEGPYGYTF TGCGCCAGCAGCAAAGACGTGGAGGGACCCTATGGCTACACCTTC